This T cell receptor (delta chain) was identified during a study of gamma-delta T cells after stem cell transplantation. TCRdb re-called the RT-PCR reads via CATT. The sample records about 1,400 delta-chain clones, about 2.4% being singletons. About this clone itself: Being one base from a much bigger clone, this may be a read error. Other DNA sequences from this sample encode an identical CDR3 as well.

The CDR3 sequence is 20 residues long. The germline CDR1 and CDR2 sequences are GEAIGNYY and EKD. Sequencing input: gamma-delta T cells. The TCR was taken from a human donor. It is not recorded whose cells these are; they may come from a transplant donor. The V gene is TRDV2, the J gene TRDJ3, with 10 bases fitting TRDD3. The CDR3 spells CACDTIVGGYDSWDTRQMFF. Here the CDR3 DNA reads TGTGCCTGTGACACCATAGTGGGGGGATACGACTCCTGGGACACCCGGCAGATGTTTTTC.